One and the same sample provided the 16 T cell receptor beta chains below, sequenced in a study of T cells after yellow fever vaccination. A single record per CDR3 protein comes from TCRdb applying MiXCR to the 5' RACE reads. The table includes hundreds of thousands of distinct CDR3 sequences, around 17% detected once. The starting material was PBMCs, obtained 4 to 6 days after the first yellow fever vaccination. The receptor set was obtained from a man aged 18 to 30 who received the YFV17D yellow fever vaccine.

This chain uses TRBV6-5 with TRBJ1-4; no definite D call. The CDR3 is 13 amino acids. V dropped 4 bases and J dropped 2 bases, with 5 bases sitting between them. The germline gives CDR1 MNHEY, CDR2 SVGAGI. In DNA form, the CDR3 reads TGTGCCAGCAGTTGGGGTACTAATGAAAAACTGTTTTTT. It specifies CASSWGTNEKLFF.

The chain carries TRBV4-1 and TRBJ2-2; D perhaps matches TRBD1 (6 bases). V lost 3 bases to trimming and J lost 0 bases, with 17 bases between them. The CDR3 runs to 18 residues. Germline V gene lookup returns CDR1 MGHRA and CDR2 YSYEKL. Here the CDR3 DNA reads TGCGCCAGCAGCCAGACTTTTATAGGGGGTACGAACACCGGGGAGCTGTTTTTT. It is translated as CASSQTFIGGTNTGELFF.

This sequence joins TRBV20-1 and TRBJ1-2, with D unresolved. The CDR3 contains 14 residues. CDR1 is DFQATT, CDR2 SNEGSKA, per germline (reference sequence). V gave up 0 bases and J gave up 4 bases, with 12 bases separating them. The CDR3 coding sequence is TGCAGTGCTAGAGATCAAACACAGTTCTATGGCTACACCTTC. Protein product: CSARDQTQFYGYTF.

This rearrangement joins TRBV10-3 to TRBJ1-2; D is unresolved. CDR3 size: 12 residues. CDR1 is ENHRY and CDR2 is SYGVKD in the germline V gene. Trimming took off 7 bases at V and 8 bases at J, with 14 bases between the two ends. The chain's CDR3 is CAIIVTRRGYTF. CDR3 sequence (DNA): TGTGCCATCATCGTGACGCGGAGGGGCTACACCTTC.

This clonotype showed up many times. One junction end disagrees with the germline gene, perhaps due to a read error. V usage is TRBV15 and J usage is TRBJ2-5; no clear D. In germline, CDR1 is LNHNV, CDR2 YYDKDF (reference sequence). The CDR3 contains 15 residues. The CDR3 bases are TGTGCCACCAGCAGAGATAAGAGGCAGGCCCCATTTCTGAACTTC. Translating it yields CATSRDKRQAPFLNF.

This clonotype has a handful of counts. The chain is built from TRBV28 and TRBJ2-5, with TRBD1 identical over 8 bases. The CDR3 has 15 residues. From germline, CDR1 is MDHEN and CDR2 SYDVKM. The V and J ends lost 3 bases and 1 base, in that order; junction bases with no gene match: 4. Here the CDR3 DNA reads TGTGCCAGCAGTTTCCTCGGACAGGGCCAAGAGACCCAGTACTTC. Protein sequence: CASSFLGQGQETQYF. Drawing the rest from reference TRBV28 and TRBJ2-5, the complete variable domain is DVKVTQSSRYLVKRTGEKVFLECVQDMDHENMFWYRQDPGLGLRLIYFSYDVKMKEKGDIPEGYSVSREKKERFSLILESASTNQTSMYLCASSFLGQGQETQYFGPGTRLLVL.

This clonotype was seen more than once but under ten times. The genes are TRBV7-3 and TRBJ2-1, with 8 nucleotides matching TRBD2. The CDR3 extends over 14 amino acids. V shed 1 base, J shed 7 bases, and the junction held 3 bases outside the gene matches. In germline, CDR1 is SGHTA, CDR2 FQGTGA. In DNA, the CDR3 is TGTGCCAGCAGCTTAATCGGGGGGGAGAATGAGCAGTTCTTC. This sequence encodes CASSLIGGENEQFF.

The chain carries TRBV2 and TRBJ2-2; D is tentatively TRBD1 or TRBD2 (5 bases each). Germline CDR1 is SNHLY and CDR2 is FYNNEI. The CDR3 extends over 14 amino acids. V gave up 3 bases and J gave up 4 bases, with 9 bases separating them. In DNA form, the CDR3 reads TGTGCCAGCAGTGAGAGAGGGGTCACCGGGGAGCTGTTTTTT. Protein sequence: CASSERGVTGELFF.

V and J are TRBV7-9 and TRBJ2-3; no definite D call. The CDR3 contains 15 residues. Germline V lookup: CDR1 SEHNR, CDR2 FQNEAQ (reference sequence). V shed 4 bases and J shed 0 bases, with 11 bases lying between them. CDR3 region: CASSSSAGSTDTQYF. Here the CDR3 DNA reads TGTGCCAGCAGCTCCTCGGCCGGGAGCACAGATACGCAGTATTTT.

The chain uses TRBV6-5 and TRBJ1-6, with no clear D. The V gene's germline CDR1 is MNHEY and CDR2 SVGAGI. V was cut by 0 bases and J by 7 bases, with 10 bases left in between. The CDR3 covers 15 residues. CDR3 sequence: CASSYSVGPNSPLHF. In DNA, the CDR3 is TGTGCCAGCAGTTACTCGGTAGGCCCGAATTCACCCCTCCACTTT.

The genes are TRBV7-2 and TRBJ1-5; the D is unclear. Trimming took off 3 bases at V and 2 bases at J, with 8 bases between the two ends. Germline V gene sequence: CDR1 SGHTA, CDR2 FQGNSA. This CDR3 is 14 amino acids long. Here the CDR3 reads CASSFVGGNQPQHF. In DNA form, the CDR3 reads TGTGCCAGCAGCTTTGTCGGGGGCAATCAGCCCCAGCATTTT.

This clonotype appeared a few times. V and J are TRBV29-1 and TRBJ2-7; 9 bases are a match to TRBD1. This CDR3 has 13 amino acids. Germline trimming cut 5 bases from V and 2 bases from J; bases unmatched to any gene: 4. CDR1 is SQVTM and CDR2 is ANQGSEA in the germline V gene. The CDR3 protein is CSVRGQGAYEQYF. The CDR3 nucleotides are TGCAGCGTTCGGGGACAGGGAGCCTACGAGCAGTACTTC.

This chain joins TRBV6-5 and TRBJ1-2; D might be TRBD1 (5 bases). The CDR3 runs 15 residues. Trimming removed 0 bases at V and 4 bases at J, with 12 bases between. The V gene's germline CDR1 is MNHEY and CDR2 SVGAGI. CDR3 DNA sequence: TGTGCCAGCAGTTACTCGGGGGGAGCTACCTATGGCTACACCTTC. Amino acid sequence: CASSYSGGATYGYTF.

The CDR3 sequence is CASSRDANSPLHF. CDR3 nucleotide sequence: TGTGCCAGCTCACGGGACGCAAATTCACCCCTCCACTTT. The rearrangement uses TRBV18 and TRBJ1-6; TRBD1 might be the D (5 bases). Per the germline V gene, CDR1 is KGHSH and CDR2 is LQKENI. V lost 4 bases to trimming and J lost 7 bases, with 8 bases between them. CDR3 length: 13 residues.

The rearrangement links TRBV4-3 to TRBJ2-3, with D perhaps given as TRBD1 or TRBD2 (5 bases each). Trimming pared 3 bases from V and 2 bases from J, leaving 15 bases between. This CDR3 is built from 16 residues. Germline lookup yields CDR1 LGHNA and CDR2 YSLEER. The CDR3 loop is CASSHGSGTPTDTQYF. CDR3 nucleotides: TGCGCCAGCAGCCACGGATCCGGGACCCCCACAGATACGCAGTATTTT.

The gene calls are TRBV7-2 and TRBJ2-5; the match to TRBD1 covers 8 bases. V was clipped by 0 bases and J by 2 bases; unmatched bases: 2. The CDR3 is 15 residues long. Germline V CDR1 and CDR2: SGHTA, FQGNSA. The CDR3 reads CASSLAWTGQETQYF. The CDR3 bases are TGTGCCAGCAGCTTAGCGTGGACAGGGCAAGAGACCCAGTACTTC.